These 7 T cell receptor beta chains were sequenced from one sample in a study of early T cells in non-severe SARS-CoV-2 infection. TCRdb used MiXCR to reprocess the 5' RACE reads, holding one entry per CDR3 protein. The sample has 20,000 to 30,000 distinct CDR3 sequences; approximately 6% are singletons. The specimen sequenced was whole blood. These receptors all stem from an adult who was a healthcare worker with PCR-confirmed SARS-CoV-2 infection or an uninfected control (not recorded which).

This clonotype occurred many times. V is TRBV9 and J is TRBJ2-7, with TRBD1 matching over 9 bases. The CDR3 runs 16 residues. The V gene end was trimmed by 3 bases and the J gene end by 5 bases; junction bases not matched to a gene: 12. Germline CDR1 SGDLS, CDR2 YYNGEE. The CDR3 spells CASSGTPGQGYDEQYF. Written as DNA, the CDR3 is TGTGCCAGCAGCGGAACTCCGGGACAGGGATATGACGAGCAGTACTTC. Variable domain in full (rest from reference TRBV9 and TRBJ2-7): DSGVTQTPKHLITATGQRVTLRCSPRSGDLSVYWYQQSLDQGLQFLIQYYNGEERAKGNILERFSAQQFPDLHSELNLSSLELGDSALYFCASSGTPGQGYDEQYFGPGTRLTVT.

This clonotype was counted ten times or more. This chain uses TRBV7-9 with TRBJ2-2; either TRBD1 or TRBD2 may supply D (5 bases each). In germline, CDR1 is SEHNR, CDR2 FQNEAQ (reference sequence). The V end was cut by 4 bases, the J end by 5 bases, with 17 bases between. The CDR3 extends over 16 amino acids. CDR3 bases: TGTGCCAGCAGCTCCCCCTCCGGGACCAGGACCGGGGAGCTGTTTTTT. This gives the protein CASSSPSGTRTGELFF.

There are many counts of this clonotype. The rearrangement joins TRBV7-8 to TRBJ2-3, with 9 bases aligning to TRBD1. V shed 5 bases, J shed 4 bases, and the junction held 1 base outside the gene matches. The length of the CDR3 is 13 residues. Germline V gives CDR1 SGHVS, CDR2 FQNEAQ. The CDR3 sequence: CASSRDRADTQYF. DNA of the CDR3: TGTGCCAGCAGCCGGGACAGGGCAGATACGCAGTATTTT.

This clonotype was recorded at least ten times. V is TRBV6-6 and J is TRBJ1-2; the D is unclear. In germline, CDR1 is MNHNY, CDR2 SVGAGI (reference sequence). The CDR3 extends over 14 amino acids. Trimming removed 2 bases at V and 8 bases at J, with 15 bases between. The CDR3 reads CASSYDVPVGGYTF. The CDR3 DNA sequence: TGTGCCAGCAGTTACGATGTGCCAGTGGGAGGCTACACCTTC.

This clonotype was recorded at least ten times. This CDR3 reads CASSLGTGFDFLTF. The CDR3 coding sequence is TGTGCCAGCAGCTTAGGGACAGGTTTCGATTTCCTGACTTTC. The chain couples TRBV7-8 to TRBJ2-6; 7 bases line up with TRBD1. CDR1 is SGHVS, CDR2 FQNEAQ, per germline. With 1 base clipped from V and 14 bases from J, the junction kept 8 bases outside the gene matches. The length of the CDR3 is 14 residues.

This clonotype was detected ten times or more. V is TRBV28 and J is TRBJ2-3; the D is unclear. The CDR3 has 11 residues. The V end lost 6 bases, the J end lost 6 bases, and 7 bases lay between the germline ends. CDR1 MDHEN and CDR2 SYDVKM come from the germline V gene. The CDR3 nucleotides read TGTGCCAGCAGCTTCTCTGATACGCAGTATTTT. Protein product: CASSFSDTQYF.

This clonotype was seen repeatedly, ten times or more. The CDR3 DNA is TGTGCCAGCAGTTTAGAACAGTCCAATTCACCCCTCCACTTT. Translating gives CASSLEQSNSPLHF. The chain has TRBV12-3 or TRBV12-4 and TRBJ1-6; no reliable D call. Trimming removed 1 base at V and 7 bases at J, with 8 bases between. The CDR3 runs to 14 residues.